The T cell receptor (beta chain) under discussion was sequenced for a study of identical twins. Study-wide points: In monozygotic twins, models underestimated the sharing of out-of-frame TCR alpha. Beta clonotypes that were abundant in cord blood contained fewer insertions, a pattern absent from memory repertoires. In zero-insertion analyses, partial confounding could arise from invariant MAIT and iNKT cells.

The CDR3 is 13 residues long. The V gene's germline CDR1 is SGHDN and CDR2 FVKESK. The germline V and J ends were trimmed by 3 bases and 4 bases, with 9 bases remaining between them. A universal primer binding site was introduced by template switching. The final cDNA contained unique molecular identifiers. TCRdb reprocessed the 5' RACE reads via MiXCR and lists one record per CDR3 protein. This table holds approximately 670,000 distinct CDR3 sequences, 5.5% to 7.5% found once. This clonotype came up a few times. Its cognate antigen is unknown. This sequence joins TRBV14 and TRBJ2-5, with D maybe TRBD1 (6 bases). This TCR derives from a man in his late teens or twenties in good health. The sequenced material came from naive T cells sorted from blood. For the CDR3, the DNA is TGTGCCAGCAGCCAGGGGGCCTCAGAGACCCAGTACTTC. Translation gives CASSQGASETQYF.